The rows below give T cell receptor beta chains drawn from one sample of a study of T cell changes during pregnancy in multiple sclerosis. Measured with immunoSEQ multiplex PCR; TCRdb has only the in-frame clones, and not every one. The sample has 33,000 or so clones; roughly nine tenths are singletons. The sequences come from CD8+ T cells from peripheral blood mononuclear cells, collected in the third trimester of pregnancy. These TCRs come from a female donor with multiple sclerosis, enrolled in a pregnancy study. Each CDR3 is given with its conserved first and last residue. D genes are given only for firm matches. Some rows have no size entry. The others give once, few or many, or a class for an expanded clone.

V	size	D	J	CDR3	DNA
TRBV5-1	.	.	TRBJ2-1	CASRPGSTYNEQFF	TGCGCCAGCCGGCCCGGGTCAACCTACAATGAGCAGTTCTTC
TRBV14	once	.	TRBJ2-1	CASSQQGWWNEQFF	TGTGCCAGCAGCCAACAGGGATGGTGGAATGAGCAGTTCTTC
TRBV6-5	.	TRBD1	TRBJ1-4	CASSYFSGTGYEKLFF	TGTGCCAGCAGTTACTTTTCCGGGACAGGGTACGAAAAACTGTTTTTT
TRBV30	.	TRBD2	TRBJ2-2	CASDHLAGGPGELFF	TGTGCCTCCGACCACCTAGCGGGGGGGCCCGGGGAGCTGTTTTTT
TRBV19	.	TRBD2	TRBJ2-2	CASTPGGTTGELFF	TGTGCCAGTACCCCCGGGGGGACGACCGGGGAGCTGTTTTTT
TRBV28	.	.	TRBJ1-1	CASNPPLRGVKTEAFF	TGTGCCAGCAACCCTCCACTCAGGGGAGTAAAGACTGAAGCTTTCTTT
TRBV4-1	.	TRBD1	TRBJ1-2	CASSQSLGTGVNYGYTF	TGCGCCAGCAGCCAATCGCTCGGGACAGGGGTAAACTATGGCTACACCTTC
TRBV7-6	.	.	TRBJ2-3	CASSLVPASPTDTQYF	TGTGCCAGCAGCTTAGTCCCTGCCAGTCCTACAGATACGCAGTATTTT
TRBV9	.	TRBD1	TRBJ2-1	CASSVATRDRSYNEQFF	TGTGCCAGCAGCGTAGCTACCAGGGACAGGTCCTACAATGAGCAGTTCTTC
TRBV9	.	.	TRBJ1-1	CASSVDLSGGPNTEAFF	TGTGCCAGCAGCGTAGATCTTAGCGGGGGCCCGAACACTGAAGCTTTCTTT
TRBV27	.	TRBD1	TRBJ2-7	CASSPRQGFNYEQYF	TGTGCCAGCAGTCCGCGACAGGGGTTCAACTACGAGCAGTACTTC
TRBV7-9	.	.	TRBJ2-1	CASVESGEQFF	TGTGCCAGCGTTGAGAGTGGTGAGCAGTTCTTC
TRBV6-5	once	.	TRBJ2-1	CASSTPDRYNEQFF	TGTGCCAGCAGTACTCCCGACAGATACAATGAGCAGTTCTTC
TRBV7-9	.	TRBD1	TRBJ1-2	CASSAGTGRGYGYTF	TGTGCCAGCAGCGCAGGGACAGGGCGAGGGTATGGCTACACCTTC
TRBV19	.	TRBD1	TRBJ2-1	CAISGTGLSGSYNEQFF	TGTGCCATCTCCGGGACAGGCCTCTCTGGCTCCTACAATGAGCAGTTCTTC
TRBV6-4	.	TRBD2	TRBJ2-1	CASRATSGDYNEQFF	TGTGCCAGCAGGGCGACTAGCGGGGACTACAATGAGCAGTTCTTC
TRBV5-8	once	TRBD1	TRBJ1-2	CASSQQGGQGYTF	TGTGCCAGCAGCCAACAGGGGGGCCAAGGCTACACCTTC
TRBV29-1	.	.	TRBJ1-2	CSGQEQENYGYTF	TGCAGCGGGCAAGAACAGGAAAACTATGGCTACACCTTC
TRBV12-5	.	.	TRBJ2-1	CASGSRRGGLYEQFF	TGTGCTAGTGGTTCGCGGAGGGGGGGCCTCTATGAGCAGTTCTTC
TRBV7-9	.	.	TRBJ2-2	CATSNTGELFF	TGTGCCACTTCGAACACCGGGGAGCTGTTTTTT
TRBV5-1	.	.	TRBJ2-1	CASSLGAEQFF	TGCGCCAGCAGCTTGGGGGCAGAGCAGTTCTTC
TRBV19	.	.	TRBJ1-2	CASSSSLWTAPNYGYTF	TGTGCCAGTAGTTCAAGTCTTTGGACAGCTCCTAACTATGGCTACACCTTC
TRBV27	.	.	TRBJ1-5	CASSFARNRAQHF	TGTGCCAGCAGTTTTGCGCGCAACCGGGCCCAGCATTTT
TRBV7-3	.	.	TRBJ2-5	CASSYRLGETQYF	TGTGCCAGCAGCTACAGGCTGGGAGAGACCCAGTACTTC
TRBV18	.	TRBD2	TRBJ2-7	CASSPGGSSGPNYEQYF	TGTGCCAGCTCACCGGGGGGGTCCAGCGGGCCCAACTACGAGCAGTACTTC
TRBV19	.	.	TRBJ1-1	CASSIQRQANTEAFF	TGTGCCAGTAGTATACAAAGGCAGGCGAACACTGAAGCTTTCTTT
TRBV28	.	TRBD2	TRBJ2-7	CASSPERDSRYEQYF	TGTGCCAGCAGTCCCGAGCGGGATTCTAGGTACGAGCAGTACTTC
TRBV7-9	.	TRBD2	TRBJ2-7	CASSSGLPYEQYF	TGTGCCAGCAGCTCGGGACTACCCTACGAGCAGTACTTC
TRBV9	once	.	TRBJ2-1	CASSPFASSTSARGEQFF	TGTGCCAGCAGCCCTTTTGCTAGCTCTACTAGCGCCAGGGGTGAGCAGTTCTTC
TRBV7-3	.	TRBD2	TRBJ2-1	CASSLVSGGRADNEQFF	TGTGCCAGCAGCTTAGTATCAGGAGGGAGGGCAGACAATGAGCAGTTCTTC
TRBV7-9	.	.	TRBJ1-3	CASRLEGSGNTIYF	TGTGCCAGCAGACTGGAGGGATCTGGAAACACCATATATTTT
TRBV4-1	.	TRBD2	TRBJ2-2	CASSLPGLAGGGTGELFF	TGCGCCAGCAGCCTGCCGGGACTAGCGGGGGGAGGGACCGGGGAGCTGTTTTTT
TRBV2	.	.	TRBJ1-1	CASRKTGNTEAFF	TGTGCCAGCAGAAAGACAGGGAACACTGAAGCTTTCTTT
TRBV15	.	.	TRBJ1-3	CATSTRSLIRNTIYF	TGTGCCACCAGCACCCGGTCTTTGATCCGAAACACCATATATTTT
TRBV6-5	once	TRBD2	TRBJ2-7	CASSYRGTSGRYEQYF	TGTGCCAGCAGTTACCGTGGGACTAGCGGGAGGTACGAGCAGTACTTC
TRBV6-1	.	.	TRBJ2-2	CASNTPGFWELFF	TGTGCCAGCAACACCCCCGGGTTCTGGGAGCTGTTTTTT
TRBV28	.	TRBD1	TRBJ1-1	CASSSQGTFTEAFF	TGTGCCAGCAGTTCACAGGGGACGTTCACTGAAGCTTTCTTT
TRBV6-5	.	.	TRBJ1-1	CASSYSGGNTEAFF	TGTGCCAGCAGTTACTCGGGGGGGAACACTGAAGCTTTCTTT
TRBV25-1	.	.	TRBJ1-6	CASGGLRGNSPLHF	TGTGCCAGCGGGGGCCTCCGGGGTAATTCACCCCTCCACTTT
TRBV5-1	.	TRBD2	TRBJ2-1	CASSFMGLAGAYNEQFF	TGCGCCAGCAGCTTTATGGGACTAGCGGGGGCCTACAATGAGCAGTTCTTC
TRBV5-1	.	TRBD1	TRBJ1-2	CASSLGGGRVVNQSNNYGYTF	TGCGCCAGCAGCTTGGGAGGGGGCCGGGTGGTAAACCAATCAAATAACTATGGCTACACCTTC